A single sample gave rise to the 23 T cell receptor beta chains below, sequenced in a study of CD8+CD57+ T cells in acquired aplastic anemia (dated by TCRdb to 2016 to 2019). Instrument used: Illumina HiSeq 2000. TCR beta VDJ combination and CDR3 sequence profiling used genomic DNA as the template. The public reads were quality trimmed at Q25 with fastp and then assembled into clones with MiXCR by TCRdb, keeping productive beta chains. Every CDR3 protein is listed once, alongside the most common genes and DNA of its rows. The sample records approximately 380,000 distinct CDR3 sequences, approximately 70% of which are singletons. The ten biggest clones cover 3.5% to 4.5% of the sample. The sequencing sample was made of sorted CD4+, CD8+, or CD8+CD57+ T cells (not recorded which) from PBMCs. The receptors shown here come from a human donor in good health, serving as a control.

The rearrangement joins TRBV20-1 to TRBJ2-3, with 9 bases identical to TRBD1. V lost 6 bases and J lost 4; bases outside the gene matches: 17. In germline, CDR1 is DFQATT, CDR2 SNEGSKA (reference sequence). The CDR3 contains 17 residues. This chain's CDR3 is CSASSRGVGQGPDTQYF. CDR3 DNA sequence: TGCAGTGCCAGCAGCCGGGGGGTGGGACAGGGACCAGATACGCAGTATTTT.

This chain uses TRBV7-2 with TRBJ1-6, with D possibly being TRBD1 (6 bases). Trimming stripped 4 bases from V and 6 bases from J, with 13 bases between. The germline CDR1 and CDR2 sequences are SGHTA and FQGNSA. CDR3 size: 15 residues. CDR3 sequence reads: CASSSRGRVNSPLHF. The CDR3, as DNA: TGTGCCAGCAGCTCCCGGGGGCGGGTTAATTCACCCCTCCACTTT.

CDR3 residues: CASSPRSQRGGSGELFF. DNA of the CDR3: TGTGCCAGCTCACCACGATCCCAGCGGGGGGGCTCCGGGGAGCTGTTTTTT. The rearrangement joins TRBV18 to TRBJ2-2; 10 nucleotides align to TRBD2. J gave up 6 bases and V 1 base, and 8 bases lay outside the gene matches. The length of the CDR3 is 17 residues. Germline V gene lookup returns CDR1 KGHSH and CDR2 LQKENI.

The genes are TRBV7-2 and TRBJ2-7, with 9 nucleotides matching TRBD2. The trim removed 5 bases at V and 1 base at J, leaving 15 bases unmatched. CDR1 is SGHTA, CDR2 FQGNSA, per germline. The length of the CDR3 is 18 residues. For the CDR3, the DNA is TGTGCCAGCAGCCACGCGCGTAGCGGGGGAGCGGAGTCCTACGAGCAGTACTTC. It specifies CASSHARSGGAESYEQYF.

V is TRBV7-2 and J is TRBJ1-4, with D perhaps TRBD1 (5 bases). The CDR3 has 14 amino acids. Germline V lookup: CDR1 SGHTA, CDR2 FQGNSA. Trimming removed 1 base from V and 16 bases from J, with 19 bases in between. CDR3 region: CASSLEQDNGKAFF. For the CDR3, the DNA is TGTGCCAGCAGCTTAGAACAGGACAATGGAAAAGCGTTTTTT.

The chain carries TRBV20-1 and TRBJ1-2, with D hard to call. The CDR3 runs to 14 residues. V dropped 3 bases and J dropped 4 bases, with 15 bases sitting between them. Germline assignment: CDR1 DFQATT and CDR2 SNEGSKA (reference sequence). CDR3 amino acids: CSASPRTEVYGYTF. CDR3 sequence (DNA): TGCAGTGCTAGTCCTCGGACGGAAGTCTATGGCTACACCTTC.

This clonotype was seen ten or more times. V gene TRBV7-2 combines with J gene TRBJ2-3; 10 bases match TRBD2. Germline V gene data show CDR1 as SGHTA and CDR2 as FQGNSA. This CDR3 is built from 16 residues. V lost 6 bases, J lost 4 bases, and 10 bases stayed unmatched. CDR3 sequence (DNA): TGTGCCAGCAGACCGAGCGGGGGGGTTATCCCAGATACGCAGTATTTT. It encodes CASRPSGGVIPDTQYF.

In this sample, this clonotype turned up a few times. This chain joins TRBV6-2 or TRBV6-3 and TRBJ1-1; 9 nucleotides line up with TRBD1. The V segment lost 6 bases and the J segment 7 bases; nucleotides outside the gene matches: 9. The length of the CDR3 is 14 residues. Germline V gives CDR1 MNHEY, CDR2 SVGEGT. CDR3 bases: TGTGCCAGCAGCGGTCCCTACAGGGGGCGTGAAGCTTTCTTT. It yields the protein CASSGPYRGREAFF.

In the case of this clonotype: One end of the junction is discordant with germline, which a read error may explain. The chain uses TRBV5-1 and TRBJ2-2, with 11 bases lining up with TRBD2. CDR1 is SGHRS and CDR2 is YFSETQ in the germline V gene. The CDR3 runs to 18 residues. CDR3 in amino acids: CASSSNLAGGSDTGELSF. The CDR3 nucleotides read TGCGCCAGCAGCTCGAACCTAGCGGGGGGCTCTGACACCGGGGAGCTGTCTTTT.

This clonotype appeared many times. V usage is TRBV30 and J usage is TRBJ1-6, with D unresolved. This CDR3 comprises 13 residues. V was shortened by 3 bases and J by 5 bases, with 8 bases between the two germline ends. Germline CDR1 and CDR2: GTSNPN and SVGIG (reference sequence). CDR3 in DNA: TGTGCCTGGAGAAAGTTGGATAATTCACCCCTCCACTTT. Protein sequence: CAWRKLDNSPLHF.

This chain connects TRBV12-3 or TRBV12-4 to TRBJ2-7; TRBD1 agrees at 7 bases. CDR3 size: 12 residues. The trim removed 1 base at V and 12 bases at J, leaving 6 bases unmatched. CDR3 sequence reads: CASSLEGGGRYF. The CDR3 DNA follows: TGTGCCAGCAGTTTAGAAGGGGGCGGGCGGTACTTC.

The sample holds one count of this clonotype. Since no conserved phenylalanine or tryptophan closes the CDR3, a read error is the likely cause. Because the CDR3's place on the DNA is in doubt, the DNA is left out and the CDR3 is given as listed by TCRdb. The rearrangement joins TRBV9 to TRBJ1-5; whether TRBD1, the table's D call, matches the DNA was not checked. Germline CDR1 SGDLS, CDR2 YYNGEE. A total of 13 residues make up the CDR3, ends included. This chain's CDR3 is CASRPGTGARANV.

In the case of this clonotype: Sequence at one end of the junction differs from germline and may be a read error. The chain links TRBV14 to TRBJ1-2; no reliable D call. The CDR3 covers 12 residues. The V gene's germline CDR1 is SGHDN and CDR2 FVKESK. The CDR3 DNA sequence: TGTGCCAGCATCCGAGATAACCATGGCTACACCTTC. Translated: CASIRDNHGYTF.

V gene TRBV2 combines with J gene TRBJ2-1; D might be TRBD2 (7 bases). This CDR3 contains 11 residues. With 8 bases removed from V and 12 bases from J, the gap between germline ends came to 14 bases. The germline V gene has CDR1 SNHLY and CDR2 FYNNEI. CDR3 residues: CASGGGAGQFF. The CDR3, as DNA: TGTGCCAGCGGGGGGGGGGCGGGGCAGTTCTTC.

The V gene is TRBV20-1, the J gene TRBJ1-1; D unclear. Germline CDR1 and CDR2: DFQATT and SNEGSKA (reference sequence). The CDR3 covers 14 residues. CDR3 amino acids: CSVGSTTVGTEAFF. CDR3 nucleotide sequence: TGCAGCGTGGGGAGTACAACCGTGGGCACTGAAGCTTTCTTT.

The chain is built from TRBV7-9 and TRBJ2-7; 11 bases map to TRBD2. V shed 1 base, J shed 6 bases, and the junction held 5 bases outside the gene matches. Germline CDR1 SEHNR, CDR2 FQNEAQ (reference sequence). The CDR3 consists of 15 residues. CDR3 in amino acids: CASSLDSGGAGEQYF. CDR3 nucleotide sequence: TGTGCCAGCAGCTTAGATAGCGGGGGGGCTGGCGAGCAGTACTTC.

The genes are TRBV2 and TRBJ2-3; a possible D gene is TRBD1 (5 bases). The CDR3 length is 15 residues. The germline CDR1 and CDR2 sequences are SNHLY and FYNNEI. The germline V and J ends were trimmed by 3 bases and 4 bases, with 14 bases remaining between them. The DNA of the CDR3 is TGTGCCAGCAGTGATAATCTTCCAGGGTCAGATACGCAGTATTTT. Residues: CASSDNLPGSDTQYF. Filled out from reference TRBV2 and TRBJ2-3, the complete variable domain reads EPEVTQTPSHQVTQMGQEVILRCVPISNHLYFYWYRQILGQKVEFLVSFYNNEISEKSEIFDDQFSVERPDGSNFTLKIRSTKLEDSAMYFCASSDNLPGSDTQYFGPGTRLTVL.

CDR3 DNA: TGTGCCAGCACCCAAAGGGAGACAGCTGACGAGCAGTACTTC. Protein sequence: CASTQRETADEQYF. The chain carries TRBV7-3 and TRBJ2-7; D could derive from TRBD1 or TRBD2 (5 bases each). Germline V CDR1 and CDR2: SGHTA, FQGTGA. V gave up 7 bases and J gave up 5 bases, with 18 bases separating them. The CDR3 runs to 14 residues.

V and J are TRBV5-4 and TRBJ2-2; D unresolved. The V end lost 4 bases, the J end lost 4 bases, and 14 bases lay between the germline ends. Germline V CDR1 and CDR2: SGHNT, YYREEE (reference sequence). The CDR3 sequence is 15 residues long. The DNA of the CDR3 is TGTGCCAGCAGCCCGCAGCCGAATATCACCGGGGAGCTGTTTTTT. Translated, it gives CASSPQPNITGELFF.

Concerning this clonotype: The junction does not match germline at one end; this may be a read error. This chain joins TRBV7-3 and TRBJ2-3; 7 positions match TRBD2. The germline V gene has CDR1 SGHTA and CDR2 FQGTGA. This CDR3 is built from 17 residues. This CDR3 reads CASSLGLDNEQFFTQYF. The CDR3 DNA is TGTGCCAGCAGCTTAGGACTAGACAATGAGCAGTTCTTCACGCAGTATTTC. The full variable domain, its missing parts supplied by reference TRBV7-3 and TRBJ2-3, is GAGVSQTPSNKVTEKGKYVELRCDPISGHTALYWYRQSLGQGPEFLIYFQGTGAADDSGLPNDRFFAVRPEGSVSTLKIQRTERGDSAVYLCASSLGLDNEQFFTQYFGPGTRLTVL.

This clonotype was counted a single time. Relative to the germline gene, one junction end is altered; a read error may explain this. The chain links TRBV2 to TRBJ2-1; 7 bases map to TRBD1. Germline V CDR1 and CDR2: SNHLY, FYNNEI. This CDR3 region has 13 residues. CDR3 protein: CASSADRYNEQFF. The CDR3 bases are TGCGCCAGCAGTGCGGACAGGTACAATGAGCAGTTCTTC.

This clonotype was detected only once. One junction end disagrees with the germline gene, perhaps due to a read error. CDR3 sequence (DNA): TGTGCCAGCAGCTTCGCAACTGTAGGACAGACGAGCAGTTTC. Translation: CASSFATVGQTSSF. V is TRBV7-2 and J is TRBJ2-1; D may be TRBD1 (6 bases). Germline V gene data show CDR1 as SGHTA and CDR2 as FQGNSA. The CDR3 runs to 14 residues.

The rearrangement links TRBV12-3 or TRBV12-4 to TRBJ2-3; D might be TRBD1 (6 bases). Trimming took off 7 bases at V and 3 bases at J, with 17 bases between the two ends. The CDR3 covers 15 residues. CDR3 amino acids: CASTLTGRGTDTQYF. The CDR3 DNA sequence: TGTGCCAGCACCTTGACAGGTCGTGGGACAGATACGCAGTATTTT.